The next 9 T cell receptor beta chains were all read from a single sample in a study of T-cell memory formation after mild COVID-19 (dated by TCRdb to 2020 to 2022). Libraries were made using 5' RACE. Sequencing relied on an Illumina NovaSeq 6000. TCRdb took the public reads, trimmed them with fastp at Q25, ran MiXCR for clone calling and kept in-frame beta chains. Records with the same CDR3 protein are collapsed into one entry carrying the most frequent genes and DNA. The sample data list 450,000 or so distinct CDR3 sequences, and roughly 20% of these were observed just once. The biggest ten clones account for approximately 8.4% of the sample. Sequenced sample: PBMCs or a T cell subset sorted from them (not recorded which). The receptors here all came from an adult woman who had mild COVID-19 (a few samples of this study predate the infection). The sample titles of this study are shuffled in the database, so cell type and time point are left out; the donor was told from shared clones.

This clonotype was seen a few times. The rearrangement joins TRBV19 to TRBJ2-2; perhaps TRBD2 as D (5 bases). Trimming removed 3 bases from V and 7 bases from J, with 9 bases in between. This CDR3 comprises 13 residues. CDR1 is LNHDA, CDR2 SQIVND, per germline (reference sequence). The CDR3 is CASSIFAGGELFF. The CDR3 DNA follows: TGTGCCAGTAGTATTTTTGCGGGCGGGGAGCTGTTTTTT.

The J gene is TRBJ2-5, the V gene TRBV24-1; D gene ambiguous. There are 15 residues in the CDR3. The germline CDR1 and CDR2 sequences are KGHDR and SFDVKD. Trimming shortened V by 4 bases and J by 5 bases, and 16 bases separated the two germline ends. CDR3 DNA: TGTGCCACCAGTGACGACCTGGGCAGCCCGGAGACCCAGTACTTC. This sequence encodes CATSDDLGSPETQYF.

This chain's CDR3 is CAISDQGLAKNEQFF. Here the CDR3 DNA reads TGTGCCATCAGTGATCAGGGACTGGCCAAGAATGAGCAGTTCTTC. This chain links TRBV10-3 with TRBJ2-1; tentatively, D is TRBD2 (6 bases). The CDR3 is 15 residues long. The V gene's germline CDR1 is ENHRY and CDR2 SYGVKD. Trimming left V 3 bases short and J 7 bases short, with 16 bases between.

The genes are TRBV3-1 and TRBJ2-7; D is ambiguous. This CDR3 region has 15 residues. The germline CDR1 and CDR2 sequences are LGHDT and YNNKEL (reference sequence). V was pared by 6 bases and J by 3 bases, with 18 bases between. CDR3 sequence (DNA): TGTGCCAGCAGTCCAAGATCCCTAGATGGCTACGAGCAGTACTTC. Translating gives CASSPRSLDGYEQYF.

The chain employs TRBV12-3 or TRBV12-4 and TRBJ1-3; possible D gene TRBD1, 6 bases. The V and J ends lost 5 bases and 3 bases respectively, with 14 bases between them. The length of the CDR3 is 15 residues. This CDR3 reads CASSPQGPDGNTIYF. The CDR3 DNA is TGTGCCAGCAGTCCCCAGGGGCCTGATGGAAACACCATATATTTT.

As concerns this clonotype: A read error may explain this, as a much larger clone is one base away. CDR3 residues: CASSRTPTTEAFF. The CDR3 nucleotides read TGTGCCAGCAGCCGAACACCGACCACTGAAGCTTTCTTT. The chain couples TRBV4-2 to TRBJ1-1; unclear D gene. The CDR3 spans 13 residues. The V and J ends lost 4 bases and 4 bases respectively, with 10 bases between them. Germline V gene sequence: CDR1 LGHNA, CDR2 YNFKEQ.

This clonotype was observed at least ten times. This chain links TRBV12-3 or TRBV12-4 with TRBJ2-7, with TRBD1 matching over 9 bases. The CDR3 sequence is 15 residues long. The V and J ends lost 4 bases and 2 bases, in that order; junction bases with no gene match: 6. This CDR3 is CASSYPGQGTYEQYF. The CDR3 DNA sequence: TGTGCCAGCAGTTACCCGGGACAGGGTACCTACGAGCAGTACTTC.

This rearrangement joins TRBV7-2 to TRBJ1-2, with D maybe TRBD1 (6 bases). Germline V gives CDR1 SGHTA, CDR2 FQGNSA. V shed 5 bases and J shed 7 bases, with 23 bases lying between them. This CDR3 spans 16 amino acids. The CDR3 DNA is TGTGCCAGCAGCACCGCCAACGGGCCAGGGGAGGCTGGCTACACCTTC. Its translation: CASSTANGPGEAGYTF. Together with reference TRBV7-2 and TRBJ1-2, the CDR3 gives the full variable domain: GAGVSQSPSNKVTEKGKDVELRCDPISGHTALYWYRQSLGQGLEFLIYFQGNSAPDKSGLPSDRFSAERTGGSVSTLTIQRTQQEDSAVYLCASSTANGPGEAGYTFGSGTRLTVV.

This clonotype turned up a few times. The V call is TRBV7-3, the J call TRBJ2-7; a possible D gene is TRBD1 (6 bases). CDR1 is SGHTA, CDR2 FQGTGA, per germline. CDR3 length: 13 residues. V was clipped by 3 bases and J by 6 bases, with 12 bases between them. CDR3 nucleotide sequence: TGTGCCAGCAGCTTGTACCGGGACACCGAGCAGTACTTC. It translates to CASSLYRDTEQYF.